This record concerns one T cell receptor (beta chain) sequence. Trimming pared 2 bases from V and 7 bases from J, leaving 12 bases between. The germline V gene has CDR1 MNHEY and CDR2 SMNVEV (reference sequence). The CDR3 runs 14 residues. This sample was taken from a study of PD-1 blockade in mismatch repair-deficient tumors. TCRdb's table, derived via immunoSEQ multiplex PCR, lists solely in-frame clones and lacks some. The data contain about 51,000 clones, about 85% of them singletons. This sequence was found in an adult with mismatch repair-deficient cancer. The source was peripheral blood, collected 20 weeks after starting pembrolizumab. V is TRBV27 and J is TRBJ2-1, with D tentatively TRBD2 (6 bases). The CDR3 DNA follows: TGTGCCAGCAGTTTAGAGACGGGGAGGAATGAGCAGTTCTTC. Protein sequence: CASSLETGRNEQFF.